The entry that follows covers one T cell receptor (beta chain) sequence. Its antigen is unknown. This entry belongs to a study of blood T cells in healthy people across ages. Whole-study findings and limits: PBMCs went unsorted, and a conclusive naive versus antigen-experienced comparison was therefore prevented. Estimated diversity across one million T cells was deemed an underestimate.

PCR was performed a second time for about 6 to 12 cycles using a sample-barcoded 5' primer and a J-beta primer mix. TCRdb re-analysed the 5' RACE reads in MiXCR, keeping a single row per CDR3 protein. The sample lists 1.2 million to 1.5 million distinct CDR3 sequences; 59% were seen once. What was sequenced was blood. The TCR originated in a man between 18 and 35 years old in good health.

CDR3 sequence: CASSYRTDGYTF. In nucleotides, the CDR3 is TGTGCCAGCAGTTACCGAACAGATGGCTACACCTTC. The rearrangement links TRBV6-6 to TRBJ1-2, with D uncertain. Germline CDR1 MNHNY, CDR2 SVGAGI (reference sequence). Trimming removed 2 bases at V and 6 bases at J, with 7 bases between. The CDR3 is made up of 12 amino acids.